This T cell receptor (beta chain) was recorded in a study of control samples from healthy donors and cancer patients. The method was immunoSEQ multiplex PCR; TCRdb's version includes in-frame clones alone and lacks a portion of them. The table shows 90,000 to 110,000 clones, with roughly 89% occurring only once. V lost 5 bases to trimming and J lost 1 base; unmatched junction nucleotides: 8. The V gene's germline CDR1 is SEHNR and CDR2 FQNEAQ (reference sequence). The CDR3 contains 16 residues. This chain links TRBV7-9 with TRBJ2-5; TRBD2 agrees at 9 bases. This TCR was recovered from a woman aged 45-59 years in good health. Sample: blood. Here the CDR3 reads CASSPIAGATQETQYF. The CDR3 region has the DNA TGTGCCAGCAGCCCCATAGCGGGGGCGACCCAAGAGACCCAGTACTTC.